This T cell receptor (beta chain) is drawn from a study of T cells after yellow fever vaccination. For this clonotype: The target antigen is unknown.

The CDR3 loop spans 14 amino acids. V was cut by 7 bases and J by 6 bases, with 18 bases left in between. Germline V gene sequence: CDR1 SGHRS, CDR2 YFSETQ. MiXCR was run by TCRdb on the 5' RACE reads, yielding one entry per CDR3 protein. This table holds under 300,000 distinct CDR3 sequences, 13% found once. General study results and limits: Within FACS-sorted repertoires, abundant clonotypes contaminating from the bulk population could be present. Most primary-vaccination clones reappeared after the booster (less than 98% CD4, 88% CD8). Compared with primary, the secondary response was weaker and peaked at day 5, not 15.

The chain carries TRBV5-1 and TRBJ2-3; D may be TRBD1 (5 bases). The sequencing here drew on CD4+ T cells sorted from PBMCs, taken 45 days after the yellow fever booster vaccination. The sequence was collected from a man aged 25 to 40 who received the YFV17D yellow fever vaccine. The DNA for the CDR3 is TGCGCCAGCCGCAGGACAAGCGTAACGGATACGCAGTATTTT. It codes for CASRRTSVTDTQYF.